What follows is one T cell receptor (beta chain) and its context. This CDR3 has 17 amino acids. V lost 2 bases to trimming and J lost 0 bases; unmatched junction nucleotides: 7. Germline-derived CDR1 and CDR2 are MNHEY and SVGAGI. Source study methods: It was from CDR3 differences across clinicopathological groups that a distant-metastasis classifier for papillary thyroid cancer was built. Via MiXCR, TCRdb re-called the PCR reads. These V and J calls originate from TCRdb's pipeline instead of the authors' own analysis. The sample yields some 12,000 clones, around a fifth seen once. The data derive from a study of metastatic and nonmetastatic thyroid tumors. Every patient underwent thyroid surgery untreated.

This sequence joins TRBV6-5 and TRBJ1-1; 9 positions agree with TRBD1. Sequencing was performed on adjacent normal tissue. This receptor was identified in a female donor with papillary thyroid cancer or a benign thyroid nodule (not recorded which). Some clones in this sample may be carry-over from other donors' samples. CDR3 protein: CASSYLPDRGMNTEAFF. The CDR3 region has the DNA TGTGCCAGCAGTTACCTACCGGACAGGGGTATGAACACTGAAGCTTTCTTT.